This T cell receptor beta chain originates from a study of CD8+ T cells in alopecia areata. Concerning this clone itself: The antigen remains undetermined.

The CDR3 loop spans 15 amino acids. Trimming pared 1 base from V and 4 bases from J, leaving 13 bases between. The germline V gene encodes CDR1 SGHVS and CDR2 FNYEAQ. The authors sorted CD4+ and CD8+ T cells from PBMCs. Sequencing relied on a cDNA template that was reverse transcribed from extracted RNA. Assay used: immunoSEQ multiplex PCR; TCRdb lists only in-frame clones, some missing. The table includes more than 100,000 clones, around 50% detected once. Regarding the study as a whole: Lesional scalp displayed greater clonality than normal scalp, most notably in alopecia totalis/universalis. Shared TCR sequences were less clear between patients than in mice, possibly partly from HLA diversity.

The specimen sequenced was CD4+ T cells sorted from blood. The rearrangement links TRBV7-6 to TRBJ2-5; maybe TRBD2 (5 bases). This TCR was sampled from a human donor in good health. CDR3 protein: CASSLEARGTETQYF. The CDR3 bases are TGTGCCAGCAGCTTAGAAGCCCGGGGTACAGAGACCCAGTACTTC.